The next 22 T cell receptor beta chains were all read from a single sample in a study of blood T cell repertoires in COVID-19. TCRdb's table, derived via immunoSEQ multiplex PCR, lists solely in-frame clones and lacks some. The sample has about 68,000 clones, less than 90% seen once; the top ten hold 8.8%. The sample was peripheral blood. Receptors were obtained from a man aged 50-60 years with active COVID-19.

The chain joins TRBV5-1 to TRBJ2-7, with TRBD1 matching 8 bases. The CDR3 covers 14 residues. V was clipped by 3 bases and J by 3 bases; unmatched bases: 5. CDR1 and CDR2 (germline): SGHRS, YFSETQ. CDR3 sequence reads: CASSSGTGDYEQYF. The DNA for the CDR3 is TGCGCCAGCAGCTCCGGGACAGGAGACTACGAGCAGTACTTC.

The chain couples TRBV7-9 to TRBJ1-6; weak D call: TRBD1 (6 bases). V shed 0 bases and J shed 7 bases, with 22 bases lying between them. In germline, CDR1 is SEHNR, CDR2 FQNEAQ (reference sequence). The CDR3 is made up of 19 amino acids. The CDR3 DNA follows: TGTGCCAGCAGCTTAGCCGGAACCGGGACACGTGGCACCAATTCACCCCTCCACTTT. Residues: CASSLAGTGTRGTNSPLHF.

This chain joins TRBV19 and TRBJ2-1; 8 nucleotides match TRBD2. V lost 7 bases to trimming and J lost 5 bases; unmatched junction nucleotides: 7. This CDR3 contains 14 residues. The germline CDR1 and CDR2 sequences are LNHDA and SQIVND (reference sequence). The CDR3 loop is CASMGTSGNNEQFF. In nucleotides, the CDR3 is TGTGCCAGTATGGGCACTAGCGGAAACAATGAGCAGTTCTTC.

The CDR3, as DNA: TGTGCCAGCAGTTCAGGGGGGCTTGGTAATTCACCCCTCCACTTT. It encodes CASSSGGLGNSPLHF. The V call is TRBV6-5, the J call TRBJ1-6; 7 nucleotides line up with TRBD1. The trim removed 4 bases at V and 6 bases at J, leaving 6 bases unmatched. Germline loops: CDR1 MNHEY, CDR2 SVGAGI. The CDR3 is made up of 15 amino acids.

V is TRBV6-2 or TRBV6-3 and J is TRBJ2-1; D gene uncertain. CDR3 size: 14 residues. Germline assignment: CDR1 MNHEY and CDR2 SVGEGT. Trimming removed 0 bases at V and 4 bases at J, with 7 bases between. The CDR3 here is CASSYSNGYNEQFF. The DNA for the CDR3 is TGTGCCAGCAGTTACTCCAACGGGTACAATGAGCAGTTCTTC.

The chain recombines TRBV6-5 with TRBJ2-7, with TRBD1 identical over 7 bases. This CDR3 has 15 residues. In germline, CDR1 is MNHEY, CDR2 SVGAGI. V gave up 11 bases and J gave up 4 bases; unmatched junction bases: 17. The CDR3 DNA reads TGTGCCGGGAAGACAGGGCCCTCCCCTTCTTACGAGCAGTACTTC. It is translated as CAGKTGPSPSYEQYF.

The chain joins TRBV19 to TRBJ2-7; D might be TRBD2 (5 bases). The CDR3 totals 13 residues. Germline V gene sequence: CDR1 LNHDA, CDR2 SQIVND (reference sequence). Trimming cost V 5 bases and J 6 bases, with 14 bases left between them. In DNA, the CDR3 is TGTGCCAGTAGTGGATCCGGGGTCGGCGAGCAGTACTTC. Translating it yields CASSGSGVGEQYF.

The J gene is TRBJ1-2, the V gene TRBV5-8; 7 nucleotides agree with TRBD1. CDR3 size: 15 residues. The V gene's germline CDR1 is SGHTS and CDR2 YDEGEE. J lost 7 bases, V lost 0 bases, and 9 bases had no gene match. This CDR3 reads CASSLAHRGGGGYTF. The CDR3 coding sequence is TGTGCCAGCAGCTTGGCCCACAGGGGCGGAGGTGGCTACACCTTC.

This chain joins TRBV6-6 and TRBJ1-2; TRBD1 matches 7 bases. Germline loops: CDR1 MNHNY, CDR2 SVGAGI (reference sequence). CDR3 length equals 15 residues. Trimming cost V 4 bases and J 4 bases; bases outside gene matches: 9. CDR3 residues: CASSSRERGLYGYTF. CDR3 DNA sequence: TGTGCCAGCAGTTCGAGGGAAAGGGGGCTCTATGGCTACACCTTC.

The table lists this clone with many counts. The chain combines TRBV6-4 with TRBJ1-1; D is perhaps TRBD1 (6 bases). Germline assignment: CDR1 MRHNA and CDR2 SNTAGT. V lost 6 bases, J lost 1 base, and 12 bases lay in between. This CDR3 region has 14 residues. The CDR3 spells CASRAQGWNTEAFF. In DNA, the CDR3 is TGTGCCAGCAGAGCACAGGGATGGAACACTGAAGCTTTCTTT.

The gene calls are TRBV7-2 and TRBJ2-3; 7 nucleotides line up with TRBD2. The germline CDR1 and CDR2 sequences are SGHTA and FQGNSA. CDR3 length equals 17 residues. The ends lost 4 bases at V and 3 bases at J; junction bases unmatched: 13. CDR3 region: CASSSPMGGRGTDTQYF. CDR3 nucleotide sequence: TGTGCCAGCAGCTCCCCTATGGGGGGGAGGGGTACAGATACGCAGTATTTT.

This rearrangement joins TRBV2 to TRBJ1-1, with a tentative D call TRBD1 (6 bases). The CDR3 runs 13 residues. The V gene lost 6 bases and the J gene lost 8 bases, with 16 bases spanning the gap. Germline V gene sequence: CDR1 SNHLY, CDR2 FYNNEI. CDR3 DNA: TGTGCCAGCAGCCCCGGGGGGCTCTTAGAAGCTTTCTTT. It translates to CASSPGGLLEAFF.

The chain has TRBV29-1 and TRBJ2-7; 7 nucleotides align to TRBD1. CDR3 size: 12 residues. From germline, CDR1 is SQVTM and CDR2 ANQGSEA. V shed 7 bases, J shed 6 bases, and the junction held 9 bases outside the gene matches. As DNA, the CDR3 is TGCAGCGGTCTCGGACAGGCCTCCGAGCAGTACTTC. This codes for CSGLGQASEQYF.

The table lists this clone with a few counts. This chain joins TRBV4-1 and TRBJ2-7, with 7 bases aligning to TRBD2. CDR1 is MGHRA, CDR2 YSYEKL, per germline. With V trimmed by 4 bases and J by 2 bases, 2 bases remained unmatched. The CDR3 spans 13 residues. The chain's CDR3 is CASSPGLAYEQYF. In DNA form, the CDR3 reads TGCGCCAGCAGCCCAGGACTAGCCTACGAGCAGTACTTC.

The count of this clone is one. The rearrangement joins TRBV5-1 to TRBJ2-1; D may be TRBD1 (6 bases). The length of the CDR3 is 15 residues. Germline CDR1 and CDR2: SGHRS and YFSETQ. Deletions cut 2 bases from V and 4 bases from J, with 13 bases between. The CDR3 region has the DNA TGCGCCAGCAGCTTAGAAGGGGGTCGATACAATGAGCAGTTCTTC. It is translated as CASSLEGGRYNEQFF.

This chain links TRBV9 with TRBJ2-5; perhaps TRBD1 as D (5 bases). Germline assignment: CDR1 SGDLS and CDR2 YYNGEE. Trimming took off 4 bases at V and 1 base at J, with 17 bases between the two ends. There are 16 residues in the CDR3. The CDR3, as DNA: TGTGCCAGCAGCTCCCAAACCACAGGACCCCAAGAGACCCAGTACTTC. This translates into CASSSQTTGPQETQYF. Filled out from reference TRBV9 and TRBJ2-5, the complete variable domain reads DSGVTQTPKHLITATGQRVTLRCSPRSGDLSVYWYQQSLDQGLQFLIQYYNGEERAKGNILERFSAQQFPDLHSELNLSSLELGDSALYFCASSSQTTGPQETQYFGPGTRLLVL.

The CDR3 spells CASSPRQGAQKLFF. CDR3 coding DNA: TGTGCCAGCAGCCCGCGACAGGGGGCTCAAAAACTGTTTTTT. The chain couples TRBV7-9 to TRBJ1-4; TRBD1 agrees at 10 bases. The ends lost 5 bases at V and 9 bases at J; junction bases unmatched: 6. The CDR3 totals 14 residues. The germline gives CDR1 SEHNR, CDR2 FQNEAQ (reference sequence).

The CDR3 here is CASRAGFYNSPLHF. In nucleotides, the CDR3 is TGTGCCAGCAGAGCAGGGTTCTATAATTCACCCCTCCACTTT. The chain couples TRBV2 to TRBJ1-6; TRBD1 is a possible D gene (5 bases). The V gene lost 6 bases and the J gene lost 3 bases, with 9 bases spanning the gap. CDR1 SNHLY and CDR2 FYNNEI come from the germline V gene. This CDR3 comprises 14 residues. Drawing the rest from reference TRBV2 and TRBJ1-6, the complete variable domain is EPEVTQTPSHQVTQMGQEVILRCVPISNHLYFYWYRQILGQKVEFLVSFYNNEISEKSEIFDDQFSVERPDGSNFTLKIRSTKLEDSAMYFCASRAGFYNSPLHFGNGTRLTVT.

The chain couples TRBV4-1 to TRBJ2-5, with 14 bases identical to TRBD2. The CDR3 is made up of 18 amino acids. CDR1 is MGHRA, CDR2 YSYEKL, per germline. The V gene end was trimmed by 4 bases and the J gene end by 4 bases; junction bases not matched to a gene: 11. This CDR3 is CASSLKGLAGGEGETQYF. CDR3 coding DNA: TGCGCCAGCAGCCTAAAAGGACTAGCGGGAGGTGAGGGAGAGACCCAGTACTTC.

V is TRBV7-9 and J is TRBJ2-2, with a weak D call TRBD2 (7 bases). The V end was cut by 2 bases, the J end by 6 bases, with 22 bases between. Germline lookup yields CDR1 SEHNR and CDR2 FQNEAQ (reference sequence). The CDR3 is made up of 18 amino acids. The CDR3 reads CASSLRPPGRGAPGELFF. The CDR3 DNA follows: TGTGCCAGCAGCTTAAGACCCCCTGGTCGGGGGGCGCCCGGGGAGCTGTTTTTT.

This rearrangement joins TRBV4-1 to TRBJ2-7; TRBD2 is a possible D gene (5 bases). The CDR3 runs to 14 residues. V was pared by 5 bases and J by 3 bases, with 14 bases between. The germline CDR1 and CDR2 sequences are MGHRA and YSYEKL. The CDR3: CASSREGEGYEQYF. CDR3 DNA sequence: TGCGCCAGCAGCAGAGAAGGCGAGGGCTACGAGCAGTACTTC.

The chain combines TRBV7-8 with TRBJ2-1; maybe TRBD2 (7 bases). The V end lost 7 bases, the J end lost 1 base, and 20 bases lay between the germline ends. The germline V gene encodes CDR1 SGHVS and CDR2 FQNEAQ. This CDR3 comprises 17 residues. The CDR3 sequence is CASTILGGGRSYNEQFF. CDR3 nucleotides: TGTGCCAGCACGATTTTAGGGGGGGGCCGTTCCTACAATGAGCAGTTCTTC.